These T cell receptor beta chains were read from a single sample in a study of beta chain features in type 1 diabetes. Sequencing was performed with immunoSEQ multiplex PCR; in TCRdb, only in-frame clones are kept and a portion is missing. The table has under 200,000 clones, over 7.5% seen once. Sequences were obtained from central memory CD4+ T cells from blood. Receptors originate from a woman aged 18-35 years in good health. CDR3s include the opening cysteine and the closing phenylalanine or tryptophan. A D gene is named only where the DNA matches it firmly. Expanded clones get a size class; other rows say once, few or many, or leave the size out.

TRBV5-6	TRBD2	TRBJ2-2	-	TGTGCCAGCAGCGAAGCGGGAGGTAACACCGGGGAGCTGTTTTTT	CASSEAGGNTGELFF
TRBV7-9	TRBD2	TRBJ2-1	few	TGTGCCAGCAGCTTAAGCGGGGGACGACAGGTATCTGAGCAGTTCTTC	CASSLSGGRQVSEQFF
TRBV5-1	TRBD2	TRBJ2-5	few	TGCGCCAGCAGCATGGGACTAGCGGGGGCAGAGACCCAGTACTTC	CASSMGLAGAETQYF
TRBV7-2	TRBD2	TRBJ2-1	-	TGTGCCAGCAACCCGGGACTAGTTTACAATGAGCAGTTCTTC	CASNPGLVYNEQFF
TRBV9	-	TRBJ1-1	few	TGTGCCAGCAGCCTTACCGACACCGAAGCTTTCTTT	CASSLTDTEAFF
TRBV6-5	TRBD2	TRBJ2-7	-	TGTGCCAGCAGAACCGGGGCTAGCGGGAGCGACGAGCAGTACTTC	CASRTGASGSDEQYF
TRBV4-3	-	TRBJ2-3	many	TGCGCCAGCAGCCAAGTAAATGTCAGGGGAGCAGATACGCAGTATTTT	CASSQVNVRGADTQYF
TRBV15	-	TRBJ1-6	-	TGTGCCACCAGCAGAGGTAGTAGTAATTCACCCCTCCACTTT	CATSRGSSNSPLHF
TRBV4-2	-	TRBJ1-1	few	TGTGCCAGCAGCCAAGAGGTTGGCCCTTACACTGAAGCTTTCTTT	CASSQEVGPYTEAFF
TRBV6-6	-	TRBJ2-3	-	TGTGCCAGCGAAGGGACTCTGTGGGCAGATACGCAGTATTTT	CASEGTLWADTQYF
TRBV12-5	-	TRBJ2-7	few	TGTGCTAGTGGTATCCGGGTCGAGCAGTACTTC	CASGIRVEQYF
TRBV6-5	TRBD1	TRBJ1-1	-	TGTGCCAGCAGGGGGACAGGGGGTAGTGCCACTGAAGCTTTCTTT	CASRGTGGSATEAFF
TRBV4-3	-	TRBJ1-2	few	TGCGCCAGCAGCCAAGATCAGGGTCTAGGCTACACCTTC	CASSQDQGLGYTF
TRBV9	TRBD1	TRBJ1-5	few	TGTGCCAGCAGCGACGTGGGGCAGGGGGTGCCTTATAGCAATCAGCCCCAGCATTTT	CASSDVGQGVPYSNQPQHF
TRBV4-2	-	TRBJ1-4	many	TGTGCCAGCAGCCAACTCTCCCGGGGGAACGATGAAAAACTGTTTTTT	CASSQLSRGNDEKLFF
TRBV7-2	-	TRBJ2-2	-	TGTGCCAGCAGCTTAGCGGGGGGGCTTACTGGGGAGCTGTTTTTT	CASSLAGGLTGELFF
TRBV4-1	-	TRBJ1-2	many	TGCGCCAGCAGCCAAGAGGAGGGTGGCTACACCTTC	CASSQEEGGYTF
TRBV11-2	-	TRBJ1-1	-	TGTGCCAGCAGTCTTCCCCCCAGGGAGGGGACTGAAGCTTTCTTT	CASSLPPREGTEAFF
TRBV14	-	TRBJ1-1	few	TGTGCCAGCAGCCAAGACTATAACACTGAAGCTTTCTTT	CASSQDYNTEAFF
TRBV30	-	TRBJ2-7	few	TGTGCCTGGAGCGTGGGGGGACAGCGGTCCTACGAGCAGTACTTC	CAWSVGGQRSYEQYF
TRBV5-1	-	TRBJ2-7	many	TGCGCCAGCAGCTTGGCCCCCGGGGTTTACGAGCAGTACTTC	CASSLAPGVYEQYF
TRBV2	-	TRBJ2-3	few	TGTGCCAGCAGGTTACCGGGGGTAACAGATACGCAGTATTTT	CASRLPGVTDTQYF
TRBV7-3	TRBD1	TRBJ1-6	-	TGTGCCAGCAGCTTCGGGACAGCCAATTCACCCCTCCACTTT	CASSFGTANSPLHF
TRBV2	-	TRBJ1-2	few	TGTGCCAGCTACGCGTGGGGGGATGGCTACACCTTC	CASYAWGDGYTF
TRBV29-1	-	TRBJ1-4	-	TGCAGCGCCCGAAACAGGGAAGGGGGAGAAAAACTGTTTTTT	CSARNREGGEKLFF
TRBV6-1	TRBD1	TRBJ2-3	-	TGTGCCAGCAGGATTGCAGGGGGCCTAGATACGCAGTATTTT	CASRIAGGLDTQYF
TRBV12-5	TRBD1	TRBJ2-2	few	TGTGCTAGTGGTACCGGACAGGGAGGCACCGGGGAGCTGTTTTTT	CASGTGQGGTGELFF
TRBV29-1	TRBD1	TRBJ1-5	many	TGCAGCGTTGCTACAGGGGGCAATCAGCCCCAGCATTTT	CSVATGGNQPQHF
TRBV11-2	TRBD2	TRBJ2-7	few	TGTGCCAGCAGCTCAAGTAGCGGGACATACGAGCAGTACTTC	CASSSSSGTYEQYF
TRBV30	TRBD1	TRBJ1-2	-	TGTGCCCTTTCACTTGTGGGACAGGGCCACTATGGCTACACCTTC	CALSLVGQGHYGYTF
TRBV20-1	-	TRBJ2-3	few	TGCAGTGCTCGTCTCGACACTACGCAGTATTTT	CSARLDTTQYF
TRBV2	-	TRBJ2-5	many	TGTGCCAGCCGAAGGGGTCAAGAGACCCAGTACTTC	CASRRGQETQYF
TRBV7-9	-	TRBJ2-1	-	TGTGCCAGCAGCTTAGTTGGTAGTCCCAATGAGCAGTTCTTC	CASSLVGSPNEQFF
TRBV29-1	TRBD2	TRBJ2-1	few	TGCAGCGTTTCCGGACTAGCGGGGGGGAATGAGCAGTTCTTC	CSVSGLAGGNEQFF
TRBV18	-	TRBJ1-1	few	TGTGCCAGCTCACCGACAGCCTCGAACACTGAAGCTTTCTTT	CASSPTASNTEAFF
TRBV20-1	-	TRBJ1-4	-	TGCAGTGCTAGCGTGTCGGAAAAACTGTTTTTT	CSASVSEKLFF
TRBV2	-	TRBJ1-5	-	TGTGCCAGCAGTGAGGAACGAGGAGCCCAGCATTTT	CASSEERGAQHF
TRBV15	-	TRBJ2-7	-	TGTGCCACCAGCCTCTTATTAACCTACGAGCAGTACTTC	CATSLLLTYEQYF
TRBV7-2	-	TRBJ2-3	few	TGTGCCAGCAGCCCCCAACCGGGCACAGATACGCAGTATTTT	CASSPQPGTDTQYF
TRBV27	-	TRBJ1-2	-	TGTGCCAGCAGTTTAACATTATCAGGCGGCTACACCTTC	CASSLTLSGGYTF
TRBV5-1	-	TRBJ2-3	-	TGCGCCAGCAGCTTTCTTGATACGCAGTATTTT	CASSFLDTQYF
TRBV7-2	-	TRBJ2-1	many	TGTGCCAGCAGCTGGGCAGTCGACAATGAGCAGTTCTTC	CASSWAVDNEQFF
TRBV7-9	TRBD2	TRBJ2-7	-	TGTGCCAGCAGCTTCGAGATCGGGACTACCTACGAGCAGTACTTC	CASSFEIGTTYEQYF
TRBV21-1	-	TRBJ1-1	-	TGTGCCAGCAGCAAAAGGTCGGGGGGGAACACTGAAGCTTTCTTT	CASSKRSGGNTEAFF
TRBV6-1	-	TRBJ2-3	few	TGTGCCAGCAGTGAAGTTGGCGGTACGCAGTATTTT	CASSEVGGTQYF
TRBV6-6	-	TRBJ1-2	-	TGTGCCAGCGGTACAGGGATAGGCTACACCTTC	CASGTGIGYTF
TRBV6-5	-	TRBJ1-4	-	TGTGCCAGCAGCAGGAACAGGGAAGGGGGAAAACTGTTTTTT	CASSRNREGGKLFF
TRBV30	TRBD1	TRBJ2-7	many	TGTGCCTGGAGCCCGGACAGGGTGGGGGAGCAGTACTTC	CAWSPDRVGEQYF
TRBV27	TRBD1	TRBJ1-1	few	TGTGCCAGCAGTTTCAGGGACAGGGGTGTTAAAGGGGCTTTCTTT	CASSFRDRGVKGAFF
TRBV29-1	-	TRBJ2-3	few	TGCAGCGTTGATTTGGGTGGGGCCGCAGATACGCAGTATTTT	CSVDLGGAADTQYF
TRBV6-5	TRBD1	TRBJ1-2	many	TGTGCCAGCAGCTCCGACAGGGACGGCTACACCTTC	CASSSDRDGYTF
TRBV5-4	-	TRBJ1-1	few	TGTGCCAGCAGCTTGGCCGGGGGGTCTGAAGCTTTCTTT	CASSLAGGSEAFF